A single sample is the source of the 5 T cell receptor beta chains below, sequenced in a study of blood T cells in healthy people across ages. With a J-beta primer mix and a sample-barcoded 5' primer, a second PCR ran about 6 to 11 cycles. One entry per CDR3 protein, called by TCRdb with MiXCR from the 5' RACE reads. The sample shows around 710,000 distinct CDR3 sequences, roughly 43% of them seen only once. Input material: blood. The receptors come from a woman aged 55-70 years in good health.

The rearrangement joins TRBV20-1 to TRBJ1-5; D unresolved. The CDR3 has 15 amino acids. Germline CDR1 reads DFQATT; CDR2 reads SNEGSKA (reference sequence). V was trimmed by 4 bases and J by 3 bases, leaving 16 bases between them. CDR3 in amino acids: CSANERTAANQPQHF. CDR3 coding DNA: TGCAGTGCTAATGAGAGGACGGCAGCCAATCAGCCCCAGCATTTT.

The chain links TRBV25-1 to TRBJ2-4, with 10 bases matching TRBD2. The J call is doubtful: the DNA matches TRBJ2-7 better. CDR3 length equals 14 residues. Germline CDR1 reads MGHDK; CDR2 reads SYGVNS. The CDR3 nucleotides are TGTGCCAGCCTGAAACTAGCGGGGACCTACGAGCAGTACTTC. This gives the protein CASLKLAGTYEQYF.

This clonotype occurred a few times. The chain has TRBV6-2 or TRBV6-3 and TRBJ2-1, with TRBD2 as a possible D gene (5 bases). Trimming took off 4 bases at V and 4 bases at J, with 11 bases between the two ends. The germline CDR1 and CDR2 sequences are MNHEY and SVGEGT. This CDR3 is 14 amino acids long. Here the CDR3 reads CASSSSAGYNEQFF. The CDR3 coding sequence is TGTGCCAGCAGTTCGTCCGCGGGTTACAATGAGCAGTTCTTC.

The chain carries TRBV11-1 and TRBJ2-1, with 9 bases that match TRBD2. Germline lookup yields CDR1 SGHAT and CDR2 FQDESV (reference sequence). The length of the CDR3 is 16 residues. V lost 5 bases, J lost 5 bases, and 10 bases stayed unmatched. As DNA, the CDR3 is TGTGCCAGCAGCCCAATGGGTAGCGGGGGAAACAATGAGCAGTTCTTC. This codes for CASSPMGSGGNNEQFF.

Remarks on this clonotype: The junction and the germline gene differ at one end; a read error may be behind it. The chain has TRBV7-7 and TRBJ2-2; no firm D call. The CDR3 runs 15 residues. Germline V gives CDR1 SSHAT, CDR2 FNYEAQ (reference sequence). In DNA form, the CDR3 reads TGTGCTAGCAGCCCTAGGGAATTTTTCACCGGGGAGCTGTTTTTT. Residues: CASSPREFFTGELFF. Looking up the rest from reference TRBV7-7 and TRBJ2-2 gives the full variable domain: GAGVSQSPRYKVTKRGQDVTLRCDPISSHATLYWYQQALGQGPEFLTYFNYEAQPDKSGLPSDRFSAERPEGSISTLTIQRTEQRDSAMYRCASSPREFFTGELFFGEGSRLTVL.